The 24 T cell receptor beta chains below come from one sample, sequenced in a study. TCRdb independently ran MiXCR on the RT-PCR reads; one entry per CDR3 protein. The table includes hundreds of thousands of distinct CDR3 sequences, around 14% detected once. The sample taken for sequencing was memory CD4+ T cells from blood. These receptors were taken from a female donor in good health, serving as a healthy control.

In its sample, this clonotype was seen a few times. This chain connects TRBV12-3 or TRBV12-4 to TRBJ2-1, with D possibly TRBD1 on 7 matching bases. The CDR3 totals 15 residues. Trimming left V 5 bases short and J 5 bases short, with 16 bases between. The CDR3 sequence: CASSPGQAGNNEQFF. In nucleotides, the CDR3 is TGTGCCAGCAGTCCAGGACAGGCGGGGAACAATGAGCAGTTCTTC.

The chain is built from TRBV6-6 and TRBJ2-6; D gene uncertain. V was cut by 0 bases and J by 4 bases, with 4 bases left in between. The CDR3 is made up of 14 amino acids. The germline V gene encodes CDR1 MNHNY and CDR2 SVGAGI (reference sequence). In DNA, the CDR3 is TGTGCCAGCAGTTACTCCACAGGGGCCAACGTCCTGACTTTC. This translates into CASSYSTGANVLTF.

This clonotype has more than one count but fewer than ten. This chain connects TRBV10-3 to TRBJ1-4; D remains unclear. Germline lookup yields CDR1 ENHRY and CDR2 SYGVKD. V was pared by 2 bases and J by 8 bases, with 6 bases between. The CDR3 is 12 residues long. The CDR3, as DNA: TGTGCCATCAGTGAGGCTCAGGAAAAACTGTTTTTT. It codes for CAISEAQEKLFF.

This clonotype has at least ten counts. Written as DNA, the CDR3 is TGCAGTGCTAGAGATCTAGCGGGAAGGTACGAGCAGTACTTC. It codes for CSARDLAGRYEQYF. The gene calls are TRBV20-1 and TRBJ2-7, with 9 nucleotides matching TRBD2. Germline lookup yields CDR1 DFQATT and CDR2 SNEGSKA (reference sequence). J lost 4 bases, V lost 0 bases, and 4 bases had no gene match. This CDR3 comprises 14 residues.

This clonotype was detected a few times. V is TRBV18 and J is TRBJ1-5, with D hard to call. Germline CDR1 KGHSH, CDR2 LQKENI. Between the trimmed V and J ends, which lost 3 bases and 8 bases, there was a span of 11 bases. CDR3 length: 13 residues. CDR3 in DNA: TGTGCCAGCTCACCGGGCGGGGAGAAGCCCCAGCATTTT. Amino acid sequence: CASSPGGEKPQHF. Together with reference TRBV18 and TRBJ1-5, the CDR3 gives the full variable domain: NAGVMQNPRHLVRRRGQEARLRCSPMKGHSHVYWYRQLPEEGLKFMVYLQKENIIDESGMPKERFSAEFPKEGPSILRIQQVVRGDSAAYFCASSPGGEKPQHFGDGTRLSIL.

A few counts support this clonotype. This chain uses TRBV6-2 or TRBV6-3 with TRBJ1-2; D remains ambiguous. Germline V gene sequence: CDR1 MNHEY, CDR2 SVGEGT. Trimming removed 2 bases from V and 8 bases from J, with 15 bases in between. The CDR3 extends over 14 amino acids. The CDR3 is CASSYPGPYGGYTF. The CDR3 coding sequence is TGTGCCAGCAGTTACCCCGGACCGTATGGGGGCTACACCTTC.

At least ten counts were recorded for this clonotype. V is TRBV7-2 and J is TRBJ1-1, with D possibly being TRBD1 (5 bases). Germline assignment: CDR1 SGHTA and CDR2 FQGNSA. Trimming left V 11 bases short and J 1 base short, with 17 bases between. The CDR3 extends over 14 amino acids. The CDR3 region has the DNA TGTGCCTGCGAGGACACTATACGGAACACTGAAGCTTTCTTT. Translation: CACEDTIRNTEAFF. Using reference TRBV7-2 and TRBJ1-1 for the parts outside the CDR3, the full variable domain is GAGVSQSPSNKVTEKGKDVELRCDPISGHTALYWYRQSLGQGLEFLIYFQGNSAPDKSGLPSDRFSAERTGGSVSTLTIQRTQQEDSAVYLCACEDTIRNTEAFFGQGTRLTVV.

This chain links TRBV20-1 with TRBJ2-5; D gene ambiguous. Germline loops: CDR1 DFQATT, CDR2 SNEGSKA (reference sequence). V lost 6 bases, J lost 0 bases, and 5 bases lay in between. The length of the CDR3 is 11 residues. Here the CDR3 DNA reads TGCAGTGCGGAACACCAAGAGACCCAGTACTTC. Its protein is CSAEHQETQYF.

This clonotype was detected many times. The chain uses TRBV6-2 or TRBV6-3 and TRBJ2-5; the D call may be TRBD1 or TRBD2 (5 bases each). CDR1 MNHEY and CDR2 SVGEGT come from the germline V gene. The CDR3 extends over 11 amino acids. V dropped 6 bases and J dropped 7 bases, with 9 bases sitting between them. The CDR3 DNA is TGTGCCAGCAGAGGTGGGGGGACCCAGTACTTC. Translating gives CASRGGGTQYF.

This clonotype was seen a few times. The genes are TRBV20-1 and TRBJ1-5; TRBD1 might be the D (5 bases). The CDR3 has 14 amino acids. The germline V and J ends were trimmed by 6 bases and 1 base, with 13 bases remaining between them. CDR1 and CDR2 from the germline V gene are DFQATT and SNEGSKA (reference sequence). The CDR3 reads CSAPIGGSNQPQHF. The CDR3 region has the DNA TGCAGTGCCCCAATCGGGGGGAGCAATCAGCCCCAGCATTTT.

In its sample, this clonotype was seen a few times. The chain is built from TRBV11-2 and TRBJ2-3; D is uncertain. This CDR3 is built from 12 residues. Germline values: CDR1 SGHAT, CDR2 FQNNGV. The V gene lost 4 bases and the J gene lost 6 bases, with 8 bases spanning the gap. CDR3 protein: CASSSLWDTQYF. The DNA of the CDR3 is TGTGCCAGCAGCTCCCTGTGGGATACGCAGTATTTT.

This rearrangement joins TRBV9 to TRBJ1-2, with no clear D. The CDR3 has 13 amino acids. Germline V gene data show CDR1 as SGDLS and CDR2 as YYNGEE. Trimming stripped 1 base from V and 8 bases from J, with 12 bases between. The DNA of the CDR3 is TGTGCCAGCAGCGTAATCGACATGGGGGGCTACACCTTC. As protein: CASSVIDMGGYTF.

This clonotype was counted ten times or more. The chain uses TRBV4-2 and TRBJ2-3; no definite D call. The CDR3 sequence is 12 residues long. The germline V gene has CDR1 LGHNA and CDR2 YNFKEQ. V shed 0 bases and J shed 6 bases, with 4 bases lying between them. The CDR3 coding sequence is TGTGCCAGCAGCCAAGAACGGGATACGCAGTATTTT. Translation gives CASSQERDTQYF.

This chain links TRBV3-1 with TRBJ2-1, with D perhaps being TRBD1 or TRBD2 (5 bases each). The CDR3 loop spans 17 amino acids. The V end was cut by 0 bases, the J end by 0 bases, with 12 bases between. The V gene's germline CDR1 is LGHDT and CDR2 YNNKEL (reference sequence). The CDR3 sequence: CASSQEFWGSSYNEQFF. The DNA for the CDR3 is TGTGCCAGCAGCCAAGAGTTCTGGGGGAGCTCCTACAATGAGCAGTTCTTC.

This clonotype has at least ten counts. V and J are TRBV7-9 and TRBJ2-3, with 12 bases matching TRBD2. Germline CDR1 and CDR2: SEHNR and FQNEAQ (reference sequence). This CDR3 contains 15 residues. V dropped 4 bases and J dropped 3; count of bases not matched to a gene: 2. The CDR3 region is CASSSGTSGTDTQYF. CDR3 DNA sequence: TGTGCCAGCAGCTCCGGGACTAGCGGGACAGATACGCAGTATTTT.

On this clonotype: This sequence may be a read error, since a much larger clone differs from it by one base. The CDR3 DNA reads TGTGCCAGCAGCAAAACCATGGACAGAGATAACAAAAACATTCAGTACTTC. Its translation is CASSKTMDRDNKNIQYF. The gene calls are TRBV7-2 and TRBJ2-4, with a possible D match to TRBD1 (6 bases). This CDR3 spans 17 amino acids. Germline CDR1 SGHTA, CDR2 FQGNSA. With 5 bases removed from V and 3 bases from J, the gap between germline ends came to 20 bases.

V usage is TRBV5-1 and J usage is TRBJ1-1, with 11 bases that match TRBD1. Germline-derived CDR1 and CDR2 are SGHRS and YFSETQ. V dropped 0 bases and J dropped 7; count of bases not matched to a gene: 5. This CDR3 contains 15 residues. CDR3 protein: CASSLEDRGQDEAFF. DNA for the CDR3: TGCGCCAGCAGCTTGGAGGACAGGGGGCAGGATGAAGCTTTCTTT.

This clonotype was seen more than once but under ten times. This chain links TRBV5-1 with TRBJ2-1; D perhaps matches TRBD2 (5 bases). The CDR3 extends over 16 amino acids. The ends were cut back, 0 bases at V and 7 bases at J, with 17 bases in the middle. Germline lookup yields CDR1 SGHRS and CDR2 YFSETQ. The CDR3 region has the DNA TGCGCCAGCAGCTTGGTTGGCGGGCAGAGCGGTAATGAGCAGTTCTTC. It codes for CASSLVGGQSGNEQFF.

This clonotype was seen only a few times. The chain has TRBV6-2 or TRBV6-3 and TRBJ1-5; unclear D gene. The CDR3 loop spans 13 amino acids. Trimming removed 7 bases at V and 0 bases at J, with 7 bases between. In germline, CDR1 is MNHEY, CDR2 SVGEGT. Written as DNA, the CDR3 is TGTGCCAGCAAAGGGTATAGCAATCAGCCCCAGCATTTT. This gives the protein CASKGYSNQPQHF.

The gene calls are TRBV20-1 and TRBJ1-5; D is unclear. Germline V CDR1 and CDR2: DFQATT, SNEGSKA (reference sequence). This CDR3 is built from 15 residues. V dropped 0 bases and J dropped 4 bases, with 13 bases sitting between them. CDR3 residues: CSARDLRGMNQPQHF. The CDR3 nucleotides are TGCAGTGCTAGAGATCTGCGAGGGATGAATCAGCCCCAGCATTTT.

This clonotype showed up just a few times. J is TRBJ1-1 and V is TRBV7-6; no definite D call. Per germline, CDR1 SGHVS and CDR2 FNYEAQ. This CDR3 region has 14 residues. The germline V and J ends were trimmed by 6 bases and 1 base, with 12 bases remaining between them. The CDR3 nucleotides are TGTGCCAGCAGTCCCCTTAACCAGAACACTGAAGCTTTCTTT. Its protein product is CASSPLNQNTEAFF.

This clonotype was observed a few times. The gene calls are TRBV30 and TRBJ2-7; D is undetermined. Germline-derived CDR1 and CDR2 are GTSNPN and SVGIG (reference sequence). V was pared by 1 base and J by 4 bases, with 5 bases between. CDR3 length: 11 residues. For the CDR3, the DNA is TGTGCCTGGAGTGACCGATACGAGCAGTACTTC. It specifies CAWSDRYEQYF.

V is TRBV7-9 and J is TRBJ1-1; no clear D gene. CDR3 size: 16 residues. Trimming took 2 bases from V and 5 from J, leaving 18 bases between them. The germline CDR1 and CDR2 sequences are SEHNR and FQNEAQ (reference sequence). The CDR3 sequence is CASSLKKRSMGTEAFF. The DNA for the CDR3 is TGTGCCAGCAGCTTAAAAAAGAGGTCTATGGGAACTGAAGCTTTCTTT.

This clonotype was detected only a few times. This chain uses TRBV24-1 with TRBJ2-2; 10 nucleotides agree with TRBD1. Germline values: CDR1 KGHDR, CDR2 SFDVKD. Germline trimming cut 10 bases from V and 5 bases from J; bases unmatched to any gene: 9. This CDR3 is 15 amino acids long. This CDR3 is CATSRGTGATGELFF. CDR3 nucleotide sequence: TGTGCCACTAGCAGAGGGACAGGGGCGACCGGGGAGCTGTTTTTT.